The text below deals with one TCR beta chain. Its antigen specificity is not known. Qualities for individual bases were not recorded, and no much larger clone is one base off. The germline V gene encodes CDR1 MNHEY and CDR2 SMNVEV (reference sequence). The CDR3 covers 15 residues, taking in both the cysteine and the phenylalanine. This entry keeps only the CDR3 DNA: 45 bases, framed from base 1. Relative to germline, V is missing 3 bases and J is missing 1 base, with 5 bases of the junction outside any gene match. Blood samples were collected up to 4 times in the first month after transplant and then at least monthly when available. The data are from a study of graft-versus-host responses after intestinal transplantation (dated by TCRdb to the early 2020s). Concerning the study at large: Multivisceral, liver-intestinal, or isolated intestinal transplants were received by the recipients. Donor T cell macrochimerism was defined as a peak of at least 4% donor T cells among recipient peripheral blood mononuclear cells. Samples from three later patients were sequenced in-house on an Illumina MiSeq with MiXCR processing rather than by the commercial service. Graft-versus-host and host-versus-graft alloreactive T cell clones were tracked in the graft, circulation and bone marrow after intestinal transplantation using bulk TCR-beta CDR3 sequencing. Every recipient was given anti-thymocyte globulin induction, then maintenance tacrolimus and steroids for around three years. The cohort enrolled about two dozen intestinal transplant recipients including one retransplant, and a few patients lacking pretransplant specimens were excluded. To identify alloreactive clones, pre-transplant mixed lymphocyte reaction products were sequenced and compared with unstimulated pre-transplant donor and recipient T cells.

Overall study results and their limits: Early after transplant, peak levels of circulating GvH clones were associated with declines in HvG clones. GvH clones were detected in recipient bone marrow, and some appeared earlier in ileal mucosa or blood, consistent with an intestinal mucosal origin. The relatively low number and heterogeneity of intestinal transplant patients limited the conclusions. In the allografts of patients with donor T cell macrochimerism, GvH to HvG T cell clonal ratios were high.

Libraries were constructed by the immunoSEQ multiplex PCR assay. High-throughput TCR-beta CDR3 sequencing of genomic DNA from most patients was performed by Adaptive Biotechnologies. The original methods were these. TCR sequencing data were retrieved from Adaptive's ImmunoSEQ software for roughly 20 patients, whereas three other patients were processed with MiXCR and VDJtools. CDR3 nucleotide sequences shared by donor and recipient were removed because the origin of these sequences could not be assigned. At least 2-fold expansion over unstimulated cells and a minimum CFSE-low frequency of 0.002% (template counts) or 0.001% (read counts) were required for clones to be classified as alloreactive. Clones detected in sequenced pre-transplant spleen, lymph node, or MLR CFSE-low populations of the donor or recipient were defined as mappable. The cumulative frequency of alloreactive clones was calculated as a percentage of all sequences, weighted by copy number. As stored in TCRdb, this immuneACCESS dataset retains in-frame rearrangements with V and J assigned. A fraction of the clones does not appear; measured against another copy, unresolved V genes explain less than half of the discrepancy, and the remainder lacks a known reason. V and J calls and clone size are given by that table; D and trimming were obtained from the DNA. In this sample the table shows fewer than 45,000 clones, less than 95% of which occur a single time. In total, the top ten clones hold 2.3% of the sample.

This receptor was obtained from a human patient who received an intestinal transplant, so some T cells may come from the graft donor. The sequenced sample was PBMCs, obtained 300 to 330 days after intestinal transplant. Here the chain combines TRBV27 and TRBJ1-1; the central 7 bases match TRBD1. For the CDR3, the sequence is CASSLKDRTNTEAFF. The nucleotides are TGTGCCAGCAGTTTGAAGGACAGGACGAACACTGAAGCTTTCTTT.